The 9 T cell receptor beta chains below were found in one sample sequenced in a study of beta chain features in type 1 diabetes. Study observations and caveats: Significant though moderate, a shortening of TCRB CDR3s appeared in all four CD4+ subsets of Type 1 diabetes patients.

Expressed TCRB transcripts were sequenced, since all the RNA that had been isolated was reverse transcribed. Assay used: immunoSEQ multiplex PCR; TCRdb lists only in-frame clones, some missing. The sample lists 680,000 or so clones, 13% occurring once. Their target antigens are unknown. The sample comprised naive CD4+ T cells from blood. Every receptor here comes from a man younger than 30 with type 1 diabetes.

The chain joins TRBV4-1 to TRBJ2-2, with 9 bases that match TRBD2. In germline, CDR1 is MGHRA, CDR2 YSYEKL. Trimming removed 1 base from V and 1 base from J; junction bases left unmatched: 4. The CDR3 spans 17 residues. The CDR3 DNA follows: TGCGCCAGCAGCCAAGTTTTAGCGGGGGTGAACACCGGGGAGCTGTTTTTT. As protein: CASSQVLAGVNTGELFF.

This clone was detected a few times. The CDR3 reads CASSQEALELETQYF. Here the CDR3 DNA reads TGCGCCAGCAGCCAAGAGGCGCTAGAGTTAGAGACCCAGTACTTC. The chain carries TRBV4-1 and TRBJ2-5; unclear D gene. The CDR3 spans 15 residues. The V end lost 0 bases, the J end lost 4 bases, and 12 bases lay between the germline ends. Germline V gene sequence: CDR1 MGHRA, CDR2 YSYEKL.

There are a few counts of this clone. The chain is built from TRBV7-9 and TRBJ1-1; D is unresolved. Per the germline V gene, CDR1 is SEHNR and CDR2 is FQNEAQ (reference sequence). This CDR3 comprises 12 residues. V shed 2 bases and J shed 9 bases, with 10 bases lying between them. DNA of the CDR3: TGTGCCAGCAGCTTAAGGTCAGACAAAGCTTTCTTT. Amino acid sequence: CASSLRSDKAFF.

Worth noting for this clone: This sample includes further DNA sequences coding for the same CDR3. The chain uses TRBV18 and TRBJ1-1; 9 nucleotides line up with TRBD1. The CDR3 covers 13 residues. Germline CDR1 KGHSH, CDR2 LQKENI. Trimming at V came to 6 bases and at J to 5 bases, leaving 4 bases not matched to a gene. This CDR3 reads CASSLGQGTEAFF. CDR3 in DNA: TGTGCCAGCTCGCTGGGACAGGGAACTGAAGCTTTCTTT.

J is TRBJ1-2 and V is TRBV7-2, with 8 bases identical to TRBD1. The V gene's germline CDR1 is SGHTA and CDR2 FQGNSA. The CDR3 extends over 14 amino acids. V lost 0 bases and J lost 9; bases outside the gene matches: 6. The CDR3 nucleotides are TGTGCCAGCAGCTTAGCCGGACAGGGAGGGAGCTACACCTTC. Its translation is CASSLAGQGGSYTF.

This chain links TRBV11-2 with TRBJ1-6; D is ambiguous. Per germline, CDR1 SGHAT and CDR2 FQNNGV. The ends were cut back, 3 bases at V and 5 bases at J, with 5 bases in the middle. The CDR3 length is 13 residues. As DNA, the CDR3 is TGTGCCAGCAGCTTGGCGGATAATTCACCCCTCCACTTT. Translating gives CASSLADNSPLHF. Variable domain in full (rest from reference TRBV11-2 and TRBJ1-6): EAGVAQSPRYKIIEKRQSVAFWCNPISGHATLYWYQQILGQGPKLLIQFQNNGVVDDSQLPKDRFSAERLKGVDSTLKIQPAKLEDSAVYLCASSLADNSPLHFGNGTRLTVT.

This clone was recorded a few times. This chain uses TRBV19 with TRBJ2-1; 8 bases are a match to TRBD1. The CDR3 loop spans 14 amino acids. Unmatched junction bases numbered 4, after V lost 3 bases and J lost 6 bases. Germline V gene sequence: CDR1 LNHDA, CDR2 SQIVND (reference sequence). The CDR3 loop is CASSIQGAVNEQFF. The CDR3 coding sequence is TGTGCCAGTAGTATCCAGGGGGCCGTCAATGAGCAGTTCTTC.

The CDR3, as DNA: TGTGCCACGGCTCCCGGCCAGTACGAGCAGTACTTC. It yields the protein CATAPGQYEQYF. The rearrangement uses TRBV6-5 and TRBJ2-7; no clear D gene. The CDR3 runs 12 residues. The V end lost 10 bases, the J end lost 4 bases, and 14 bases lay between the germline ends. Germline V gene lookup returns CDR1 MNHEY and CDR2 SVGAGI.

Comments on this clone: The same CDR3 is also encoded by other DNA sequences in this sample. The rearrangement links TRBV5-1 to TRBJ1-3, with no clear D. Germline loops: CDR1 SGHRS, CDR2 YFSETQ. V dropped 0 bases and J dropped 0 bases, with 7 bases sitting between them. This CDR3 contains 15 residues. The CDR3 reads CASSLGSSSGNTIYF. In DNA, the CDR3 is TGCGCCAGCAGCTTGGGGTCCTCCTCTGGAAACACCATATATTTT. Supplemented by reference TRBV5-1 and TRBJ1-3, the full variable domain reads KAGVTQTPRYLIKTRGQQVTLSCSPISGHRSVSWYQQTPGQGLQFLFEYFSETQRNKGNFPGRFSGRQFSNSRSEMNVSTLELGDSALYLCASSLGSSSGNTIYFGEGSWLTVV.